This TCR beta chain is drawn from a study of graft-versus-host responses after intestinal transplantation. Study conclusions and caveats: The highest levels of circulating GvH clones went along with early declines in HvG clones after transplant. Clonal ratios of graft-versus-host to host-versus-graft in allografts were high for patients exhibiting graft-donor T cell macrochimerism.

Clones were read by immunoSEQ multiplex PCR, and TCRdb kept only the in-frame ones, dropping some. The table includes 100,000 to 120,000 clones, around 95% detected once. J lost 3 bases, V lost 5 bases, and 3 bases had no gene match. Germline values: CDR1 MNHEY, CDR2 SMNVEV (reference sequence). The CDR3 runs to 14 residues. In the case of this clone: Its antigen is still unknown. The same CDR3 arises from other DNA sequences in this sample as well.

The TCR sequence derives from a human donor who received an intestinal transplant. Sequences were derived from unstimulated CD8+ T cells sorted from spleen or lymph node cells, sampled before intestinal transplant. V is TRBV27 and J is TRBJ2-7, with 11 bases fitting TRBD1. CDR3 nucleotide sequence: TGTGCCAGCAGTCCCGGGACAGGGGGCTACGAGCAGTACTTC. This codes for CASSPGTGGYEQYF.